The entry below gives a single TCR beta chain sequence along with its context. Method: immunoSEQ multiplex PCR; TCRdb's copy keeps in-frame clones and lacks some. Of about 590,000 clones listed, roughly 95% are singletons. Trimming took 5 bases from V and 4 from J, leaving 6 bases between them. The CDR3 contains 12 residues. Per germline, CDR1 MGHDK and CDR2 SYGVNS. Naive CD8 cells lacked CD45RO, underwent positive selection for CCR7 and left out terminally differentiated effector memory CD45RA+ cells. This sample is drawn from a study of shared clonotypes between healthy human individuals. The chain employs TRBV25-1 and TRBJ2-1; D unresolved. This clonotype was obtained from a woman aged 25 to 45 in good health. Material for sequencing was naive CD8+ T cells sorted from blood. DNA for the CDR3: TGTGCCAGCAGTATCCTATACAATGAGCAGTTCTTC. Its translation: CASSILYNEQFF.